This TCR beta chain was sequenced in a study of T cells in Graves' hyperthyroidism and ophthalmopathy. Study at large: Prior to any treatment, at the point of initial diagnosis, peripheral blood was collected.

The CDR3 length is 14 residues. The germline V gene encodes CDR1 SGHVS and CDR2 FQNEAQ. The V end was cut by 5 bases, the J end by 6 bases, with 14 bases between. This clonotype occurred a few times. Its antigen is as yet unknown. General observations from the study: Blood also contained most expanded thyroid clonotypes above 0.001. Ophthalmopathy cases were set apart from stable hyperthyroidism by a 13 V-J model.

Researchers amplified the TCR beta CDR3 regions from RNA transcripts. First-round RT-PCR with HTBI primers amplified the TCR CDR3 region. MiXCR was run by TCRdb on the multiplex PCR reads, yielding one entry per CDR3 protein. The sample has about 600,000 distinct CDR3 sequences, roughly 15% seen once. The receptor was isolated from a middle-aged woman with Graves' ophthalmopathy. Material: blood. The genes are TRBV7-8 and TRBJ1-5; D not resolved. CDR3 nucleotides: TGTGCCAGCAGCCCATGGACGGACGGTCAGCCCCAGCATTTT. The encoded protein is CASSPWTDGQPQHF.